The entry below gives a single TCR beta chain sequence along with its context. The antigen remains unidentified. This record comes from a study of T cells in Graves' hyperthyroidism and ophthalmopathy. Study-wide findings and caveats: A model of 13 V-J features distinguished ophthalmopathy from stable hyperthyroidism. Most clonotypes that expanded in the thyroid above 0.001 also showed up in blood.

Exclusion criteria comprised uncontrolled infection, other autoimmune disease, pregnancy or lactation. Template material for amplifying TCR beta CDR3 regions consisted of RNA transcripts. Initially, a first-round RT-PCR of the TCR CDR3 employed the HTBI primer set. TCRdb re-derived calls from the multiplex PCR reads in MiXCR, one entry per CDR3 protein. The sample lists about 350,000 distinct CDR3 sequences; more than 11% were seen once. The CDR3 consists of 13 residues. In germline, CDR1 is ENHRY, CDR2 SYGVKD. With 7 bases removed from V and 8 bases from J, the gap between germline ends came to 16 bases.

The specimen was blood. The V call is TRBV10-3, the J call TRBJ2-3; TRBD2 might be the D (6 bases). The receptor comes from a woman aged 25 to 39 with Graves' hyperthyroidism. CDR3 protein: CAIMGDLPGTQYF. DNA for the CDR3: TGTGCCATCATGGGGGACTTGCCCGGTACGCAGTATTTT.